The source of this T cell receptor (beta chain) is a study of T cell responses to AZD1222 COVID-19 vaccine. TCRdb keeps only in-frame clones here, not all; method: immunoSEQ multiplex PCR. The sample comprises about 81,000 clones, under 95% of which are singletons, and 8% rests with the top ten. The sample holds one count of this clone. Deletions cut 3 bases from V and 6 bases from J, with 0 bases between. Per the germline V gene, CDR1 is MNHEY and CDR2 is SMNVEV (reference sequence). The length of the CDR3 is 10 residues. The V and J genes are TRBV27 and TRBJ1-5; D gene uncertain. This specimen was peripheral blood, taken 28 days after the second AZD1222 dose. The receptor was isolated from an adult who received the AZD1222 COVID-19 vaccine. In nucleotides, the CDR3 is TGTGCCAGCAGTTTTCAGCCCCAGCATTTT. Translation gives CASSFQPQHF.